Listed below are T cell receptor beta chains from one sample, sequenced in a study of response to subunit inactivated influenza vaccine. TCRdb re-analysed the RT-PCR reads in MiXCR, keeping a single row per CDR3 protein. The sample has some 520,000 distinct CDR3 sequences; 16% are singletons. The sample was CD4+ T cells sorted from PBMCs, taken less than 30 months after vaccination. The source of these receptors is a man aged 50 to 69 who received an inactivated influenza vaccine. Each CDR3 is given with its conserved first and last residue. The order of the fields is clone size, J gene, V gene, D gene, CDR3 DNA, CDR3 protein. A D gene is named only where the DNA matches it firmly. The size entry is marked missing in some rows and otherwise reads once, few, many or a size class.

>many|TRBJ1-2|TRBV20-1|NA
TGCAGTGCCCAAGACAGAGCTAACTATGGCTACACCTTC
CSAQDRANYGYTF
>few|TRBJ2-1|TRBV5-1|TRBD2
TGCGCCAGCAGGTCTAGCGGGAGCGGTGAGCAGTTCTTC
CASRSSGSGEQFF
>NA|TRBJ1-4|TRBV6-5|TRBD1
TGTGCCAGCAGTTGGACACTACAGGGGGCTGAAAACGAAAAACTGTTTTTT
CASSWTLQGAENEKLFF
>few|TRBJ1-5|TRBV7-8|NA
TGTGCCAGCAGCTTAGCCGTCGGATGGCCCCAGCATTTT
CASSLAVGWPQHF
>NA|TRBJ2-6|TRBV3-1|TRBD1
TGTGCCAGCAGCAAGTCCGGGACAGGGGGTTTCTCTGGGGCCAACGTCCTGACTTTC
CASSKSGTGGFSGANVLTF
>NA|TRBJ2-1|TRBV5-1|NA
TGCGCCAGCAGCTTGTCGTCTACTGTGCCGCACATATACAATGAGCAGTTCTTC
CASSLSSTVPHIYNEQFF
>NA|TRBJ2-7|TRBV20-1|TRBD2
TGCAGTGCTAGTGCGCCCCGACTAGCAGCGTACGAGCAGTACTTC
CSASAPRLAAYEQYF
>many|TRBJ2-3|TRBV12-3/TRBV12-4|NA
TGTGCCAGCAGCCGGGACGGTACCCGCACAGATACGCAGTATTTT
CASSRDGTRTDTQYF
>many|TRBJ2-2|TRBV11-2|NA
TGTGCCAGCAGCTTAGGCGGCCCCGGGGAGCTGTTTTTT
CASSLGGPGELFF
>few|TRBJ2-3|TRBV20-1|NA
TGCAGTGCTAGCTCGGATACGCAGTATTTT
CSASSDTQYF
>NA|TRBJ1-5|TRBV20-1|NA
TGCAGTGCTGGGCCAGGAGGCAATGGTTATCAGCCCCAGCATTTT
CSAGPGGNGYQPQHF
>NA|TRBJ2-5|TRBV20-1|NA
TGCAGTGCTAGAGTGGCTGGACAAGAGACCCAGTACTTC
CSARVAGQETQYF
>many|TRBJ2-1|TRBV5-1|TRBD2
TGCGCCAGCAGCGCTTCGGGACTAGCGGGGGGGCGGGAGCAGTTCTTC
CASSASGLAGGREQFF
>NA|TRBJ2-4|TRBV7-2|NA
TGTGCCAGCAGCCAGGACAGTAATGTGGCAAACATTCAGTACTTC
CASSQDSNVANIQYF
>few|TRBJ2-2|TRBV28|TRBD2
TGTGCCAGCAGTTTGCTAGCGGGAGCCGGGGAGCTGTTTTTT
CASSLLAGAGELFF
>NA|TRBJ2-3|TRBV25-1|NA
TGTGCCAGCAGTGAAGGCACTAGCCGGGCAGATACGCAGTATTTT
CASSEGTSRADTQYF
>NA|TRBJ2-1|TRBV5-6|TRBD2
TGTGCCAGCAGCCCGCGCCCACGGGGGGCCTACAATGAGCAGTTCTTC
CASSPRPRGAYNEQFF
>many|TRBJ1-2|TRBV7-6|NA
TGTGCCAGCAGCTTAGTACAGGGTGATGGCTACACCTTC
CASSLVQGDGYTF
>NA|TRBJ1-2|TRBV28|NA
TGTGCCAGCAGTTTACCCCACGGGGGCGAATATGGCTACACCTTC
CASSLPHGGEYGYTF
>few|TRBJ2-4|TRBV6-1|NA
TGTGCCAGCAGCCCCGTCCGACGCCGAAGCAAAAACATTCAGTACTTC
CASSPVRRRSKNIQYF
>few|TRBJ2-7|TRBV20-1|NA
TGCAGTGCTAGAGAGCGCCACGAGCAGTACTTC
CSARERHEQYF
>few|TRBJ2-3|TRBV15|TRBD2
TGTGCCACCAGCGGACTCCAACTAGCGGCAGATCTCCTTTACACAGATACGCAGTATTTT
CATSGLQLAADLLYTDTQYF
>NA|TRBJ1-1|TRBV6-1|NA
TGTGCCAGCAGTGGGTCCAAGGCTGGGTACACTGAAGCTTTCTTT
CASSGSKAGYTEAFF
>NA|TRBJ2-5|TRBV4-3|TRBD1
TGCGCCAGCAGCCAAGACCCGACAGGGTTAGAGACCCAGTACTTC
CASSQDPTGLETQYF
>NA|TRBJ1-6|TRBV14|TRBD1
TGTGCCAGCAGCCAGCCGACAGGGGGGTATTCACCCCTCCACTTT
CASSQPTGGYSPLHF
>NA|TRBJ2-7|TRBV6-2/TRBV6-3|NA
TGTGCCAGCAGTTACGTGGGTCCCTACGAGCAGTACTTC
CASSYVGPYEQYF
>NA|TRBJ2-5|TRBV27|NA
TGTGCCAGCAGTTTCAACCGGGGCAAAGAGACCCAGTACTTC
CASSFNRGKETQYF
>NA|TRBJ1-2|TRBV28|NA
TGTGCCAGCAGGATGGGTTTAGGCTACACCTTC
CASRMGLGYTF
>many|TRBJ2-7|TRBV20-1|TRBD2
TGCAGTGCTAGCCTTGGGACTAGCCCGAGGGAGCAGTACTTC
CSASLGTSPREQYF
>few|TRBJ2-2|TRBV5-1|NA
TGCGCCAGCAGCTCCGGGACACCAGCCGGGGAGCTGTTTTTT
CASSSGTPAGELFF
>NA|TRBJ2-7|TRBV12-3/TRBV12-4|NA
TGTGCCAGCAGGCCGGACATGGTGTCCTACGAGCAGTACTTC
CASRPDMVSYEQYF
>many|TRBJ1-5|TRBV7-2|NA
TGTGCCAGCAGCTTGGGGGACCTCAATCAGCCCCAGCATTTT
CASSLGDLNQPQHF
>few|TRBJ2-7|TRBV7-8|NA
TGTGCCAGCACCCCCCCCGGGGCCCTCTACGAGCAGTACTTC
CASTPPGALYEQYF
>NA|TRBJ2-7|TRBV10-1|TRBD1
TGCGCCAGCAGTGGGACAGGGCTCCACGAGCAGTACTTC
CASSGTGLHEQYF
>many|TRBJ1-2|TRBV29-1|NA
TGCAGCGTCAAAGAACCCAGGTTTGATGGCTACACCTTC
CSVKEPRFDGYTF
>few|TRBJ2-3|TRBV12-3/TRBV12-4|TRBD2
TGTGCCAGCAGTAATAGCGGGGGCACAGATACGCAGTATTTT
CASSNSGGTDTQYF
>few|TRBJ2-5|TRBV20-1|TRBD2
TGCAGTGCTAGGGGGGGACTAGCGGGAGTTCGTAGTATAGAGACCCAGTACTTC
CSARGGLAGVRSIETQYF